This T cell receptor (beta chain) was identified in a study of blood T cell repertoires in COVID-19. Study-wide background: PBMCs, B-cell-depleted T cells, or T cells provided the cDNA or gDNA that made up the material.

The length of the CDR3 is 14 residues. Germline V gene data show CDR1 as LGHDT and CDR2 as YNNKEL (reference sequence). The V end lost 2 bases, the J end lost 9 bases, and 11 bases lay between the germline ends. As originally analysed: Reference gene primer amplification gave estimated nucleated cell counts. Method: immunoSEQ multiplex PCR; TCRdb's copy keeps in-frame clones and lacks some. V, J and clone size were drawn from that table, and D and trimming were deduced from the DNA. The sample lists 140,000 to 150,000 clones; over 65% were seen once. Input material: peripheral blood. The rearrangement joins TRBV3-1 (or the pseudogene TRBV3-2) to TRBJ1-6; no definite D call. The source is a man aged 45-65 years with acute or convalescent COVID-19. The CDR3 spells CASSQPSGSSPLHF. The CDR3 region has the DNA TGTGCCAGCAGCCAACCATCGGGGAGTTCACCCCTCCACTTT.